This TCR beta chain was observed in a study of regulatory T cells in long-lasting Graves disease. The time point is: newly diagnosed GD, antithyroid drugs for less than 3 months. PBMC RNA was the source of the TCR library. One endocrinology department in Xi'an, China, was where patients came from. This clonotype was counted many times. Arm-PCR with iRepertoire HTBI primers amplified the CDR3 regions for these TCR beta libraries. TCRdb itself ran the multiplex PCR reads through MiXCR, one entry per CDR3 protein. This table has about 440,000 distinct CDR3 sequences, around 17% appearing once. V lost 2 bases, J lost 1 base, and 5 bases stayed unmatched. CDR1 and CDR2 from the germline V gene are MDHEN and SYDVKM. This CDR3 is built from 17 residues. The same sample was also studied in work on T cells in Graves' hyperthyroidism and ophthalmopathy. That paper adds: The study used the HTBI primer set for a first-round RT-PCR of the TCR CDR3.

The receptor comes from a woman in her twenties or thirties with Graves disease. The specimen was peripheral blood mononuclear cells (PBMCs), collected at new diagnosis, from a patient treated with antithyroid drugs. The genes are TRBV28 and TRBJ1-2; 12 bases fit TRBD1. The CDR3 region has the DNA TGTGCCAGCAGTTTAACCGGGACAGGGGGCGATAACTATGGCTACACCTTC. The encoded protein is CASSLTGTGGDNYGYTF.